This T cell receptor beta chain was captured in a study of T-cell memory formation after mild COVID-19. General observations from the study: Clones contracting day 15 to 85 were balanced CD4/CD8; later expanders leaned CD4+. Of the contracting clones, CD4+ ones lay mainly in CM and EM, and CD8+ ones in EMRA. Second-wave clones with a day 37 peak had unconfirmed SARS-CoV-2 specificity.

The CDR3 is 13 amino acids. Germline V gives CDR1 MGHDK, CDR2 SYGVNS. V was clipped by 6 bases and J by 8 bases; unmatched bases: 9. As regards this clonotype: Its antigen is not known.

TCRdb processed the 5' RACE reads anew with MiXCR; each CDR3 protein has one entry. The data show around 150,000 distinct CDR3 sequences, with roughly 10% seen just once and 3% to 4% held by the top ten. The TCR comes from a young man who had mild COVID-19 (a few samples of this study predate the infection). Cell type and time point are not known. V and J are TRBV25-1 and TRBJ1-2; 7 bases are shared with TRBD1. Sequencing used PBMCs or a T cell subset sorted from them (not recorded which). In nucleotides, the CDR3 is TGTGCCAGCAGCCTCAGGACAGGCGGGGGCTACACCTTC. This codes for CASSLRTGGGYTF.